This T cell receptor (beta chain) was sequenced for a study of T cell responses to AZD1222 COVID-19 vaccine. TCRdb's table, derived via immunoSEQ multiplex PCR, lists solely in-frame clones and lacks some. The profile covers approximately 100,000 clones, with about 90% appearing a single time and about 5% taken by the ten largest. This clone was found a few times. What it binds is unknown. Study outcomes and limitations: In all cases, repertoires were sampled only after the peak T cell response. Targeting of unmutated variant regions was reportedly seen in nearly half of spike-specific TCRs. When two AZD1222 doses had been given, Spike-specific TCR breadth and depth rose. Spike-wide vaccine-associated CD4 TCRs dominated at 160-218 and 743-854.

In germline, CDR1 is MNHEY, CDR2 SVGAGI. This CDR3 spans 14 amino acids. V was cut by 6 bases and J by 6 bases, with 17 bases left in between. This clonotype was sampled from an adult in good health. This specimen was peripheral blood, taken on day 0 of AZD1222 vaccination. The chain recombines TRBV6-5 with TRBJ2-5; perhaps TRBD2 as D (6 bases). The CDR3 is CASSRTTGGQTQYF. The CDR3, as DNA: TGTGCCAGCAGCAGAACAACAGGAGGGCAGACCCAGTACTTC.